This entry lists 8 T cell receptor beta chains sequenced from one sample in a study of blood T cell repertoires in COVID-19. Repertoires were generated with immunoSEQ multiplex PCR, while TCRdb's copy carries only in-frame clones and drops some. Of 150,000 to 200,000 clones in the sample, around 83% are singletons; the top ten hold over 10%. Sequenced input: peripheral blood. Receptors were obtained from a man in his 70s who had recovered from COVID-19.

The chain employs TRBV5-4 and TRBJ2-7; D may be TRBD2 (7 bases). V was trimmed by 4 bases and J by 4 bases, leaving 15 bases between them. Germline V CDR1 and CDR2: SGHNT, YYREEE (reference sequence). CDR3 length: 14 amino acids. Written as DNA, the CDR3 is TGTGCCAGCAGCAAGGGGGGGGCGGAATACGAGCAGTACTTC. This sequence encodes CASSKGGAEYEQYF.

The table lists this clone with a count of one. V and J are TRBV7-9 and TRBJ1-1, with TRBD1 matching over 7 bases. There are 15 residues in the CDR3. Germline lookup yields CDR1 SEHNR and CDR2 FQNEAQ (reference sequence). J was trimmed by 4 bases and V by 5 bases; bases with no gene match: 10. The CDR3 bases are TGTGCCAGCAGCAGGGGAGACAGGGATAGCACTGAAGCTTTCTTT. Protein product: CASSRGDRDSTEAFF.

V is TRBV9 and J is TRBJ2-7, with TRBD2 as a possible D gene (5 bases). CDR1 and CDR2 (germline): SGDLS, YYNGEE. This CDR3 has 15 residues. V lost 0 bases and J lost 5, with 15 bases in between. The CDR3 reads CASSVESRGMDEQYF. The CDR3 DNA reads TGTGCCAGCAGCGTAGAGTCTCGAGGGATGGACGAGCAGTACTTC.

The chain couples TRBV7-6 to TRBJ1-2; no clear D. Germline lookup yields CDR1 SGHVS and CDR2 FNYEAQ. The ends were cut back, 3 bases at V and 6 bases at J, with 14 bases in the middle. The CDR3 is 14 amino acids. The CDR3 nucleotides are TGTGCCAGCAGCTTTGGTACAGAAGGAAATGGCTACACCTTC. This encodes CASSFGTEGNGYTF.

The CDR3 sequence is CASSSTQGSINTEAFF. The CDR3 DNA is TGTGCCAGCAGCTCCACACAGGGCAGTATAAACACTGAAGCTTTCTTT. The rearrangement joins TRBV7-9 to TRBJ1-1, with D perhaps matching TRBD1 (6 bases). The CDR3 consists of 16 residues. Germline loops: CDR1 SEHNR, CDR2 FQNEAQ (reference sequence). V lost 4 bases and J lost 2, with 17 bases in between.

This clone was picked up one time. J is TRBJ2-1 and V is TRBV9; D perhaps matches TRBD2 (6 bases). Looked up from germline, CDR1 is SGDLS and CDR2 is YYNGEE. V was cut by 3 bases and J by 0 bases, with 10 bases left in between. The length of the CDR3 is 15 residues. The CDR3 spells CASSADGGSYNEQFF. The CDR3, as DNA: TGTGCCAGCAGCGCCGACGGGGGCTCCTACAATGAGCAGTTCTTC.

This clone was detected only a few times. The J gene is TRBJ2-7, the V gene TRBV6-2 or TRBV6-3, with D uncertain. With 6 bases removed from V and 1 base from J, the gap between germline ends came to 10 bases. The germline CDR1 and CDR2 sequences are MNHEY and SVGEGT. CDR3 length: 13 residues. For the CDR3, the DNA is TGTGCCAGCAGCCCACCTAATTCCTACGAGCAGTACTTC. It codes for CASSPPNSYEQYF.

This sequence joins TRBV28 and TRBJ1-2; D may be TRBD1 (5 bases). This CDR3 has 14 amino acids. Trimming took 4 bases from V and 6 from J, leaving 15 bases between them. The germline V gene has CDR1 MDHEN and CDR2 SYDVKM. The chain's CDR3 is CASSSMGGSHGYTF. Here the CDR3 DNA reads TGTGCCAGCAGTTCAATGGGGGGGAGTCATGGCTACACCTTC.